These 25 T cell receptor beta chains were sequenced from one sample in a study of control samples from healthy donors and cancer patients (dated by TCRdb to between 2020 and 2021). Receptor amplification or capture employed the immunoSEQ multiplex PCR assay. The table comes from immuneACCESS by way of TCRdb, which keeps in-frame sequences with V and J called. Part of the clones is missing from these tables; in studies checked, under half for an unresolved V gene and the rest for unknown reasons. Within this sample are around 90,000 clones, with around nine tenths of them counted one time only. The ten largest clones take up roughly 20% of the sample. The sequenced sample consisted of blood. These receptor sequences come from a man under 40 in good health.

The chain is built from TRBV19 and TRBJ2-2; D uncertain. Germline values: CDR1 LNHDA, CDR2 SQIVND (reference sequence). Trimming removed 5 bases from V and 8 bases from J, with 15 bases in between. The CDR3 is 14 amino acids. The CDR3 DNA follows: TGTGCCAGTAGTCCCAACTCGAGGACGGGGGAGCTGTTTTTT. It codes for CASSPNSRTGELFF.

This rearrangement joins TRBV10-3 to TRBJ2-2; D remains unclear. CDR3 length: 11 amino acids. The V gene's germline CDR1 is ENHRY and CDR2 SYGVKD. V dropped 3 bases and J dropped 7 bases, with 3 bases sitting between them. The DNA of the CDR3 is TGTGCCATCAGTGATTTCGGGGAGCTGTTTTTT. Residues: CAISDFGELFF.

This chain joins TRBV6-5 and TRBJ1-2, with TRBD1 matching 7 bases. The CDR3 spans 13 residues. V gave up 6 bases and J gave up 4 bases; unmatched junction bases: 5. Germline CDR1 is MNHEY and CDR2 is SVGAGI. The CDR3 nucleotides read TGTGCCAGCAGCGCCGACAGGGTCTATGGCTACACCTTC. Translating it yields CASSADRVYGYTF.

On this clone: Compared with germline, one end of the junction differs, possibly owing to a read error. CDR3 sequence (DNA): TGTGCCAGCAGCCCCGAAAGGGAGACCCGGGGAGCTGTTTTT. Its translation: CASSPERETRGAVF. The chain links TRBV5-5 to TRBJ2-2; D is perhaps TRBD2 (5 bases). The CDR3 runs to 14 residues. CDR1 is SGHKS, CDR2 YYEKEE, per germline (reference sequence). The full variable domain, rest sourced from reference TRBV5-5 and TRBJ2-2, is DAGVTQSPTHLIKTRGQQVTLRCSPISGHKSVSWYQQVLGQGPQFIFQYYEKEERGRGNFPDRFSARQFPNYSSELNVNALLLGDSALYLCASSPERETRGAVFGEGSRLTVL.

The gene calls are TRBV19 and TRBJ1-2; D not resolved. The CDR3 has 12 residues. The germline V gene has CDR1 LNHDA and CDR2 SQIVND (reference sequence). Trimming cost V 2 bases and J 4 bases, with 5 bases left between them. The CDR3 region is CASSISTYGYTF. The CDR3 bases are TGTGCCAGTAGTATAAGCACCTATGGCTACACCTTC.

The chain has TRBV19 and TRBJ1-3; weak D call: TRBD1 (5 bases). Trimming cost V 6 bases and J 6 bases, with 12 bases left between them. The CDR3 covers 13 residues. From germline, CDR1 is LNHDA and CDR2 SQIVND (reference sequence). CDR3 loop: CASSFQGLNTIYF. Written as DNA, the CDR3 is TGTGCCAGTAGCTTTCAGGGCTTAAACACCATATATTTT.

V is TRBV19 and J is TRBJ2-1; the match to TRBD2 covers 10 bases. Losses at the gene ends were 3 bases for V and 2 bases for J; bases not matched to a gene: 4. Germline V gives CDR1 LNHDA, CDR2 SQIVND (reference sequence). CDR3 length: 16 residues. Here the CDR3 DNA reads TGTGCCAGTAGTATGGGAAGCGGGGGGGCCTACAATGAGCAGTTCTTC. This encodes CASSMGSGGAYNEQFF.

The chain uses TRBV7-9 and TRBJ1-1, with TRBD1 matching over 12 bases. The CDR3 contains 15 residues. J gave up 8 bases and V 5 bases, and 9 bases lay outside the gene matches. Germline CDR1 reads SEHNR; CDR2 reads FQNEAQ (reference sequence). The CDR3 bases are TGTGCCAGCAGCCGACCGGGACAGGGGGCCGTAGAAGCTTTCTTT. Its protein is CASSRPGQGAVEAFF.

This clone was recorded only once. The V call is TRBV30, the J call TRBJ2-3; the match to TRBD2 covers 10 bases. Germline V gives CDR1 GTSNPN, CDR2 SVGIG (reference sequence). V trimming: 5 bases; J trimming: 7 bases; junction bases outside the gene matches: 24. The CDR3 length is 19 residues. CDR3: CAWPGRLAGSFRKNYTQYF. The CDR3 nucleotides read TGTGCCTGGCCCGGACGACTAGCGGGCTCCTTCCGGAAAAATTATACGCAGTATTTT.

The rearrangement joins TRBV5-5 to TRBJ2-5, with D perhaps matching TRBD1 or TRBD2 (5 bases each). The CDR3 runs 14 residues. Germline V gives CDR1 SGHKS, CDR2 YYEKEE (reference sequence). V lost 1 base, J lost 5 bases, and 12 bases lay in between. The CDR3 region is CASSLIGGSETQYF. The CDR3 DNA sequence: TGTGCCAGCAGCTTGATTGGGGGATCGGAGACCCAGTACTTC.

CDR3 sequence: CASTQLRGTGVTEAFF. CDR3 nucleotide sequence: TGTGCCAGTACACAGCTCCGCGGGACAGGGGTCACTGAAGCTTTCTTT. The chain employs TRBV19 and TRBJ1-1; TRBD1 agrees at 10 bases. With 7 bases clipped from V and 4 bases from J, the junction kept 12 bases outside the gene matches. The CDR3 runs to 16 residues. Germline V CDR1 and CDR2: LNHDA, SQIVND (reference sequence).

The chain couples TRBV4-1 to TRBJ2-2; a weak D match, TRBD2 (5 bases). Trimming removed 4 bases from V and 6 bases from J, with 15 bases in between. This CDR3 contains 15 residues. Germline CDR1 reads MGHRA; CDR2 reads YSYEKL. CDR3 bases: TGCGCCAGCAGCCTGGAGGCCCGACTCGCCGGGGAGCTGTTTTTT. As protein: CASSLEARLAGELFF.

The chain carries TRBV6-1 and TRBJ1-2, with a tentative D call TRBD1 (6 bases). CDR3 length equals 13 residues. Germline V lookup: CDR1 MNHNS, CDR2 SASEGT. V was trimmed by 3 bases and J by 6 bases, leaving 11 bases between them. For the CDR3, the DNA is TGTGCCAGCAGTGACACAGGGTGGAATGGCTACACCTTC. Translation: CASSDTGWNGYTF.

This clone came up once. This chain uses TRBV9 with TRBJ1-1; 8 bases map to TRBD1. The CDR3 runs to 14 residues. V lost 5 bases to trimming and J lost 1 base; unmatched junction nucleotides: 4. CDR1 and CDR2 from the germline V gene are SGDLS and YYNGEE. This chain's CDR3 is CASSPQGANTEAFF. Here the CDR3 DNA reads TGTGCCAGCAGTCCTCAGGGGGCGAACACTGAAGCTTTCTTT.

Only a few counts were recorded for this clone. Compared with germline, one end of the junction differs, possibly owing to a read error. V is TRBV18 and J is TRBJ2-3; D perhaps matches TRBD2 (7 bases). The CDR3 length is 17 residues. Looked up from germline, CDR1 is KGHSH and CDR2 is LQKENI. CDR3 region: CASSPLRGGPFTDTQYF. The CDR3 nucleotides read TGTGCCAGCTCCCCACTAAGGGGGGGGCCCTTCACAGATACGCAGTATTTT. The whole variable domain, remainder taken from reference TRBV18 and TRBJ2-3, is NAGVMQNPRHLVRRRGQEARLRCSPMKGHSHVYWYRQLPEEGLKFMVYLQKENIIDESGMPKERFSAEFPKEGPSILRIQQVVRGDSAAYFCASSPLRGGPFTDTQYFGPGTRLTVL.

This clone has only a few counts. This same CDR3 is encoded by further DNA sequences in the sample. The chain employs TRBV18 and TRBJ1-3; D ambiguous. The CDR3 has 14 amino acids. Looked up from germline, CDR1 is KGHSH and CDR2 is LQKENI. The germline V and J ends were trimmed by 3 bases and 3 bases, with 9 bases remaining between them. The CDR3 protein is CASSPPGNGNTIYF. The CDR3 coding sequence is TGTGCCAGCTCACCCCCCGGGAATGGAAACACCATATATTTT.

V and J are TRBV6-2 or TRBV6-3 and TRBJ1-5, with 8 bases aligning to TRBD1. Germline-derived CDR1 and CDR2 are MNHEY and SVGEGT. The CDR3 covers 15 residues. Unmatched junction bases numbered 5, after V lost 4 bases and J lost 3 bases. The CDR3 sequence: CASSSPRGPNQPQHF. CDR3 DNA: TGTGCCAGCAGTTCCCCCAGGGGGCCCAATCAGCCCCAGCATTTT.

This clone has a single count. This chain joins TRBV28 and TRBJ1-2; D remains ambiguous. The CDR3 has 14 residues. V was cut by 4 bases and J by 3 bases, with 12 bases left in between. Germline CDR1 reads MDHEN; CDR2 reads SYDVKM. CDR3 nucleotides: TGTGCCAGCAGTTCAGACCAGGTCCACTATGGCTACACCTTC. This codes for CASSSDQVHYGYTF.

The V and J genes are TRBV14 and TRBJ1-2, with 7 bases lining up with TRBD1. CDR3 size: 13 residues. Germline-derived CDR1 and CDR2 are SGHDN and FVKESK. With V trimmed by 4 bases and J by 8 bases, 7 bases remained unmatched. The CDR3 spells CASSPRQGDGYTF. The CDR3, as DNA: TGTGCCAGCAGCCCGAGACAGGGTGACGGCTACACCTTC.

This chain connects TRBV28 to TRBJ2-3; 7 bases fit TRBD1. The CDR3 consists of 13 residues. The V gene's germline CDR1 is MDHEN and CDR2 SYDVKM. With 9 bases clipped from V and 2 bases from J, the junction kept 5 bases outside the gene matches. CDR3 amino acids: CASATGPTDTQYF. For the CDR3, the DNA is TGTGCCAGTGCGACAGGGCCCACAGATACGCAGTATTTT.

J is TRBJ1-6 and V is TRBV6-5; 8 nucleotides line up with TRBD1. The ends lost 0 bases at V and 8 bases at J; junction bases unmatched: 3. Germline lookup yields CDR1 MNHEY and CDR2 SVGAGI. The CDR3 is 15 amino acids. DNA for the CDR3: TGTGCCAGCAGTTACTCGGACAGGGCGGATTCACCCCTCCACTTT. Translated: CASSYSDRADSPLHF.

This clone was seen once. The chain carries TRBV5-4 and TRBJ2-1, with D maybe TRBD1 (6 bases). The CDR3 is 15 amino acids. V was trimmed by 2 bases and J by 5 bases, leaving 14 bases between them. CDR1 is SGHNT and CDR2 is YYREEE in the germline V gene (reference sequence). The DNA of the CDR3 is TGTGCCAGCAGCTTATCAGGGGCGGGTGACAATGAGCAGTTCTTC. This encodes CASSLSGAGDNEQFF. Full variable domain (remainder filled in from reference TRBV5-4 and TRBJ2-1): ETGVTQSPTHLIKTRGQQVTLRCSSQSGHNTVSWYQQALGQGPQFIFQYYREEENGRGNFPPRFSGLQFPNYSSELNVNALELDDSALYLCASSLSGAGDNEQFFGPGTRLTVL.

The genes are TRBV3-1 (or the pseudogene TRBV3-2) and TRBJ2-7; TRBD1 might be the D (6 bases). Trimming pared 5 bases from V and 3 bases from J, leaving 23 bases between. CDR1 and CDR2 from the germline V gene are LGHDT and YNNKEL (reference sequence). This CDR3 is built from 17 residues. CDR3 DNA sequence: TGTGCCAGCAGCTTCCGACAGGCCAGGGATGTACTCTACGAGCAGTACTTC. This gives the protein CASSFRQARDVLYEQYF.

The V and J genes are TRBV5-1 and TRBJ1-2; D gene ambiguous. The ends were cut back, 5 bases at V and 3 bases at J, with 14 bases in the middle. Germline V gene lookup returns CDR1 SGHRS and CDR2 YFSETQ. CDR3 size: 14 residues. CDR3 residues: CASRPPGAYYGYTF. The CDR3 bases are TGCGCCAGCAGACCCCCGGGAGCATACTATGGCTACACCTTC. Based on the CDR3 plus reference TRBV5-1 and TRBJ1-2, the full variable domain is KAGVTQTPRYLIKTRGQQVTLSCSPISGHRSVSWYQQTPGQGLQFLFEYFSETQRNKGNFPGRFSGRQFSNSRSEMNVSTLELGDSALYLCASRPPGAYYGYTFGSGTRLTVV.

The chain recombines TRBV5-8 with TRBJ1-5; D not resolved. The CDR3 has 14 residues. CDR1 is SGHTS and CDR2 is YDEGEE in the germline V gene. The V end was cut by 1 base, the J end by 7 bases, with 12 bases between. CDR3: CASSLRAGGQPQHF. CDR3 bases: TGTGCCAGCAGCTTGAGGGCAGGCGGGCAGCCCCAGCATTTT. The whole variable domain, filled in from reference TRBV5-8 and TRBJ1-5, reads EAGVTQSPTHLIKTRGQQATLRCSPISGHTSVYWYQQALGLGLQFLLWYDEGEERNRGNFPPRFSGRQFPNYSSELNVNALELEDSALYLCASSLRAGGQPQHFGDGTRLSIL.